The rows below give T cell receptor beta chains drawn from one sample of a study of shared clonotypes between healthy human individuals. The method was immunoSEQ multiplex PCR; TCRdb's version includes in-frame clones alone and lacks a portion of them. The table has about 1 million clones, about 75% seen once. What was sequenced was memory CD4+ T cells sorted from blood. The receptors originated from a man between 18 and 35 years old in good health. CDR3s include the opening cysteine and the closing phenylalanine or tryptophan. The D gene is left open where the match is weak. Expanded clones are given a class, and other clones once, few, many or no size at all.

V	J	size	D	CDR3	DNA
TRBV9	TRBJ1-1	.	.	CASSGSANTEAFF	TGTGCCAGCAGCGGCTCAGCGAACACTGAAGCTTTCTTT
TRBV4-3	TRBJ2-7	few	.	CASSQARVAYEQYF	TGCGCCAGCAGCCAAGCCAGGGTGGCGTACGAGCAGTACTTC
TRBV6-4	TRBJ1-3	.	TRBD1	CASSVDRASGNTIYF	TGTGCCAGCAGCGTAGACAGGGCCTCTGGAAACACCATATATTTT
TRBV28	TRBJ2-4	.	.	CASSLGRRFQYF	TGTGCCAGCAGTTTGGGCAGGCGGTTTCAGTACTTC
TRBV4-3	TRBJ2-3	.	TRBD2	CASSSRGGATDTQYF	TGCGCCAGCAGCTCCCGGGGGGGGGCCACAGATACGCAGTATTTT
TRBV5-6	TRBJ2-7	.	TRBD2	CASSRGTSGDEQYF	TGTGCCAGCAGCCGGGGGACTAGCGGGGACGAGCAGTACTTC
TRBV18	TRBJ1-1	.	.	CASSRDPQGGSEAFF	TGTGCCAGCTCACGCGATCCCCAGGGCGGCTCTGAAGCTTTCTTT
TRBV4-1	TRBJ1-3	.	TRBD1	CASSQEGPEDRVPGNTIYF	TGCGCCAGCAGCCAAGAAGGCCCCGAAGACAGGGTACCTGGAAACACCATATATTTT
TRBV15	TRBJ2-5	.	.	CATSRDLRQYRQETQYF	TGTGCCACCAGCAGAGATTTACGTCAGTACAGGCAAGAGACCCAGTACTTC
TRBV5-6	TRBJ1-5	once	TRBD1	CASSAYRGVNQPQHF	TGTGCCAGCAGCGCATACAGGGGTGTCAATCAGCCCCAGCATTTT
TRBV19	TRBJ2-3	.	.	CASSMGHSDTQYF	TGTGCCAGTAGTATGGGGCATTCAGATACGCAGTATTTT
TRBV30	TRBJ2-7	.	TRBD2	CAGQRGRTYEQYF	TGTGCCGGGCAGCGGGGTCGGACCTACGAGCAGTACTTC
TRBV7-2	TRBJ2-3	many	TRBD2	CASSWGGGGVGDTQYF	TGTGCCAGCAGCTGGGGGGGAGGCGGGGTAGGAGATACGCAGTATTTT
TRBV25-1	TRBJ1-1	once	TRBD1	CASMREGGGAEAFF	TGTGCCAGCATGAGGGAGGGAGGGGGCGCTGAAGCTTTCTTT
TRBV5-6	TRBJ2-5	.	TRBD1	CASSSRQGIFETQYF	TGTGCCAGCAGCTCCAGACAGGGGATTTTCGAGACCCAGTACTTC
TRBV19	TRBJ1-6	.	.	CASRAESLNNSPLHF	TGTGCCAGTAGAGCAGAGAGTCTAAATAATTCACCCCTCCACTTT
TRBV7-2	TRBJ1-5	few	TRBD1	CASSFGQEGGQPQHF	TGTGCCAGCAGCTTCGGACAGGAAGGGGGTCAGCCCCAGCATTTT
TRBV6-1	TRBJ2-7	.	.	CASTLFYEQYF	TGTGCCAGCACCCTCTTTTACGAGCAGTACTTC
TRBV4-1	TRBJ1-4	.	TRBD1	CASSQDKLLDRENEKLFF	TGCGCCAGCAGCCAGGATAAATTACTGGACAGGGAAAATGAAAAACTGTTTTTT
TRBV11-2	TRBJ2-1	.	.	CASSLGTDNEQFF	TGTGCCAGCAGCTTAGGGACAGACAATGAGCAGTTCTTC
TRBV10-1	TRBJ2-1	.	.	CASSESQGWNNEQFF	TGCGCCAGCAGTGAGTCTCAGGGATGGAACAATGAGCAGTTCTTC
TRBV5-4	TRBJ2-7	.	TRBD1	CASSWGTGGTYEQYF	TGTGCCAGCAGCTGGGGGACAGGGGGCACTTACGAGCAGTACTTC
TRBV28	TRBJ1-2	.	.	CASSLPGPYGYTF	TGTGCCAGCAGTTTGCCGGGTCCCTATGGCTACACCTTC
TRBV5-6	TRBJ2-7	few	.	CASIMWKKRNYEQYF	TGTGCCAGCATCATGTGGAAAAAGCGTAACTACGAGCAGTACTTC
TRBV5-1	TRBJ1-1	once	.	CASSFNALNTEAFF	TGCGCCAGCAGCTTCAACGCGCTGAACACTGAAGCTTTCTTT
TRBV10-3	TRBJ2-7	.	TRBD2	CAISGKREGREQYF	TGTGCCATCAGTGGGAAGCGGGAGGGCCGCGAGCAGTACTTC
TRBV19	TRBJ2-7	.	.	CASSIGGSLTYEQYF	TGTGCCAGTAGTATAGGGGGCTCCTTAACCTACGAGCAGTACTTC
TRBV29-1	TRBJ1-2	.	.	CSGAEVESSDYGYTF	TGCAGCGGAGCCGAAGTTGAGAGCTCTGACTATGGCTACACCTTC
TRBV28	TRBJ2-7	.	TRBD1	CASSLTRLDRGFWEQYF	TGTGCCAGCAGTTTAACTCGTCTGGACAGGGGGTTTTGGGAGCAGTACTTC
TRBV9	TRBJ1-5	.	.	CASSRSPNQPQHF	TGTGCCAGCTCTCGTAGCCCCAATCAGCCCCAGCATTTT
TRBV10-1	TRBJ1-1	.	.	CASSESGSYTEAFF	TGCGCCAGCAGTGAGTCAGGGTCCTACACTGAAGCTTTCTTT
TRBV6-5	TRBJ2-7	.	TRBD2	CASSYSTSRTYEQYF	TGTGCCAGCAGTTACTCGACTAGCCGGACCTACGAGCAGTACTTC
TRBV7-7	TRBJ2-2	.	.	CASRPGGQVGELFF	TGTGCTAGCAGACCCGGGGGGCAGGTCGGGGAGCTGTTTTTT